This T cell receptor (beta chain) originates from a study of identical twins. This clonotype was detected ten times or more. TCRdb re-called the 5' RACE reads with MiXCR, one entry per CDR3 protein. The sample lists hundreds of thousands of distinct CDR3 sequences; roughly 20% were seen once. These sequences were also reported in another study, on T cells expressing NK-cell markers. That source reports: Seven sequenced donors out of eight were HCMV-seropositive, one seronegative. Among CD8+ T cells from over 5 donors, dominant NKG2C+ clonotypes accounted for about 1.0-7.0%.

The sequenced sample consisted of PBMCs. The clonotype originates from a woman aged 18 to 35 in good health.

The CDR3 region is CASSLTSSGNTIYF. For the CDR3, the DNA is TGTGCCAGCAGTTTAACGAGCTCTGGAAACACCATATATTTT. The chain employs TRBV12-3 or TRBV12-4 and TRBJ1-3; D not resolved. V lost 2 bases to trimming and J lost 0 bases, with 5 bases between them. The CDR3 is made up of 14 amino acids.